The 21 T cell receptor beta chains reported below all come from one sample, sequenced in a study of CD8+ T cells in alopecia areata. Sequencing relied on a cDNA template that was reverse transcribed from extracted RNA. TCRdb's table, derived via immunoSEQ multiplex PCR, lists solely in-frame clones and lacks some. The data contain approximately 29,000 clones, over 65% of them seen just once; the ten biggest clones take up about a fifth. The source material was NKG2D-low CD8+ T cells sorted from blood. These TCRs come from a human donor with alopecia areata.

The genes are TRBV29-1 and TRBJ1-1, with 10 positions matching TRBD1. The junction had 11 bases not matched to a gene; V was cut back by 2 bases and J by 5 bases. Germline V gene lookup returns CDR1 SQVTM and CDR2 ANQGSEA. The CDR3 runs to 16 residues. For the CDR3, the DNA is TGCAGCGTTGAATACCATGACAGGGGGCTGAGGACTGAAGCTTTCTTT. The encoded protein is CSVEYHDRGLRTEAFF.

V usage is TRBV5-1 and J usage is TRBJ2-3, with 8 bases that match TRBD2. The V gene end was trimmed by 0 bases and the J gene end by 2 bases; junction bases not matched to a gene: 5. The CDR3 consists of 16 residues. CDR1 and CDR2 (germline): SGHRS, YFSETQ. The CDR3 sequence is CASSLGTSGTTDTQYF. CDR3 coding DNA: TGCGCCAGCAGCTTGGGAACTAGCGGTACCACAGATACGCAGTATTTT.

J is TRBJ2-1 and V is TRBV29-1; 7 positions match TRBD1. This CDR3 is built from 12 residues. Germline CDR1 reads SQVTM; CDR2 reads ANQGSEA. J lost 7 bases, V lost 4 bases, and 4 bases had no gene match. CDR3 residues: CSVVEQGNEQFF. The DNA of the CDR3 is TGCAGCGTTGTGGAACAGGGGAATGAGCAGTTCTTC.

V gene TRBV29-1 combines with J gene TRBJ1-1, with D unclear. V was clipped by 7 bases and J by 1 base, with 13 bases between them. This CDR3 spans 13 amino acids. Germline lookup yields CDR1 SQVTM and CDR2 ANQGSEA. The CDR3 spells CSGEQAENTEAFF. The CDR3 DNA is TGCAGCGGAGAGCAGGCGGAGAACACTGAAGCTTTCTTT.

The CDR3 is CASMDSGALYNEQFF. In nucleotides, the CDR3 is TGTGCCAGCATGGATAGCGGAGCCCTCTACAATGAGCAGTTCTTC. The chain carries TRBV27 and TRBJ2-1; possible D gene TRBD2, 6 bases. The CDR3 has 15 residues. CDR1 MNHEY and CDR2 SMNVEV come from the germline V gene (reference sequence). The ends were cut back, 7 bases at V and 3 bases at J, with 16 bases in the middle.

This chain joins TRBV7-2 and TRBJ2-7; D remains unclear. Trimming removed 2 bases from V and 1 base from J, with 9 bases in between. The CDR3 sequence is 14 residues long. Germline V gene lookup returns CDR1 SGHTA and CDR2 FQGNSA. The CDR3 coding sequence is TGTGCCAGCAGCTTAATTACACAATCCTACGAGCAGTACTTC. As protein: CASSLITQSYEQYF.

The chain carries TRBV19 and TRBJ2-7; 8 nucleotides line up with TRBD1. There are 15 residues in the CDR3. Trimming removed 5 bases from V and 0 bases from J; junction bases left unmatched: 6. The germline V gene encodes CDR1 LNHDA and CDR2 SQIVND (reference sequence). CDR3 in DNA: TGTGCCAGTAGTGGACAGGGACTCGCCTCCTACGAGCAGTACTTC. Residues: CASSGQGLASYEQYF.

Here the CDR3 reads CASSQGISFNIQYF. CDR3 nucleotides: TGCGCCAGCAGCCAGGGGATTTCCTTCAACATTCAGTACTTC. J is TRBJ2-4 and V is TRBV4-1, with D unresolved. Germline V gene sequence: CDR1 MGHRA, CDR2 YSYEKL. Deletions cut 3 bases from V and 7 bases from J, with 13 bases between. The CDR3 is 14 amino acids.

The CDR3 DNA reads TGTGCCAGCAGTTACGTCCCCCCTAGGTACAATGAGCAGTTCTTC. This codes for CASSYVPPRYNEQFF. The gene calls are TRBV6-6 and TRBJ2-1; the D is unclear. V lost 2 bases and J lost 4, with 12 bases in between. CDR3 length: 15 residues. Germline CDR1 MNHNY, CDR2 SVGAGI (reference sequence).

J is TRBJ2-5 and V is TRBV15; 7 positions match TRBD1. The last part of the DNA fits TRBJ2-7 better; the J call may be wrong. This CDR3 is built from 15 residues. Germline-derived CDR1 and CDR2 are LNHNV and YYDKDF (reference sequence). The DNA of the CDR3 is TGTGCCACCAGCAGAGCGACAGGGTCAGTCGACGAGCAGTACTTC. It translates to CATSRATGSVDEQYF.

V is TRBV4-1 and J is TRBJ2-7; 9 bases map to TRBD2. Germline trimming cut 4 bases from V and 1 base from J; bases unmatched to any gene: 8. The CDR3 extends over 16 amino acids. CDR1 and CDR2 from the germline V gene are MGHRA and YSYEKL. CDR3 region: CASSPSLAGSSYEQYF. The CDR3 DNA sequence: TGCGCCAGCAGCCCCTCGCTAGCGGGAAGTTCCTACGAGCAGTACTTC.

This clone is labeled as medium-sized. This chain uses TRBV28 with TRBJ2-7; perhaps TRBD2 as D (7 bases). CDR3 size: 15 residues. V shed 2 bases and J shed 4 bases, with 15 bases lying between them. CDR1 MDHEN and CDR2 SYDVKM come from the germline V gene. CDR3 region: CASSLRWEGGYEQYF. CDR3 coding DNA: TGTGCCAGCAGTTTACGTTGGGAGGGGGGGTACGAGCAGTACTTC. The whole variable domain, remainder taken from reference TRBV28 and TRBJ2-7, is DVKVTQSSRYLVKRTGEKVFLECVQDMDHENMFWYRQDPGLGLRLIYFSYDVKMKEKGDIPEGYSVSREKKERFSLILESASTNQTSMYLCASSLRWEGGYEQYFGPGTRLTVT.

The chain is built from TRBV5-4 and TRBJ2-5; 8 bases match TRBD1. Germline V gives CDR1 SGHNT, CDR2 YYREEE (reference sequence). The trim removed 2 bases at V and 5 bases at J, leaving 5 bases unmatched. The CDR3 has 14 amino acids. In DNA, the CDR3 is TGTGCCAGCAGCTTCCCAGGGGGCGCGGAGACCCAGTACTTC. Protein sequence: CASSFPGGAETQYF.

The rearrangement uses TRBV7-9 and TRBJ1-2, with D hard to call. Germline V lookup: CDR1 SEHNR, CDR2 FQNEAQ (reference sequence). CDR3 length: 14 residues. V shed 0 bases and J shed 5 bases, with 10 bases lying between them. The CDR3 loop is CASSLAGGWYGYTF. For the CDR3, the DNA is TGTGCCAGCAGCTTAGCGGGCGGATGGTATGGCTACACCTTC.

The rearrangement uses TRBV30 and TRBJ1-4; no definite D call. The V and J ends lost 2 bases and 7 bases respectively, with 17 bases between them. CDR1 and CDR2 from the germline V gene are GTSNPN and SVGIG (reference sequence). The CDR3 runs 15 residues. The CDR3 sequence is CAWSTMLVLGEKLFF. For the CDR3, the DNA is TGTGCCTGGAGTACCATGCTCGTCCTCGGTGAAAAACTGTTTTTT.

CDR3 loop: CASSSLAGEAETQYF. The CDR3 coding sequence is TGTGCCAGCAGTTCCTTAGCGGGGGAGGCGGAGACCCAGTACTTC. The V call is TRBV6-1, the J call TRBJ2-5; 9 positions agree with TRBD2. The J segment lost 5 bases and the V segment lost 5 bases, leaving 9 bases of the junction unmatched. This CDR3 spans 15 amino acids. CDR1 is MNHNS and CDR2 is SASEGT in the germline V gene.

This clone was detected only a few times. The chain uses TRBV6-1 and TRBJ2-6; 7 positions match TRBD1. Germline V lookup: CDR1 MNHNS, CDR2 SASEGT. Trimming at V came to 8 bases and at J to 3 bases, leaving 1 base not matched to a gene. The CDR3 runs to 13 residues. The DNA of the CDR3 is TGTGCCAGCGGACAGGTTGGGGCCAACGTCCTGACTTTC. This gives the protein CASGQVGANVLTF.

This clone was picked up a small number of times. The V gene is TRBV6-5, the J gene TRBJ2-3; no definite D call. CDR3 length: 14 residues. Trimming took off 6 bases at V and 3 bases at J, with 13 bases between the two ends. Germline V gene sequence: CDR1 MNHEY, CDR2 SVGAGI. CDR3 loop: CASSYGDTTDTQYF. CDR3 bases: TGTGCCAGCAGCTACGGTGACACAACAGATACGCAGTATTTT.

This chain links TRBV29-1 with TRBJ2-7, with D perhaps matching TRBD2 (5 bases). Germline CDR1 SQVTM, CDR2 ANQGSEA. This CDR3 contains 13 residues. V was clipped by 4 bases and J by 3 bases, with 13 bases between them. In nucleotides, the CDR3 is TGCAGCGTTGTAGAGGGATCACGCTACGAGCAGTACTTC. Its protein is CSVVEGSRYEQYF.

This chain joins TRBV30 and TRBJ2-1; 11 bases agree with TRBD1. The length of the CDR3 is 14 residues. The V and J ends lost 3 bases and 9 bases, in that order; junction bases with no gene match: 7. The germline V gene has CDR1 GTSNPN and CDR2 SVGIG (reference sequence). CDR3 in amino acids: CAWSPGTGGVEQFF. CDR3 bases: TGTGCCTGGAGCCCCGGGACAGGGGGGGTTGAGCAGTTCTTC.

As for this clone: Different DNA sequences within this sample yield the same CDR3. The chain carries TRBV2 and TRBJ2-7; D ambiguous. Germline assignment: CDR1 SNHLY and CDR2 FYNNEI. V lost 6 bases, J lost 2 bases, and 8 bases lay in between. The length of the CDR3 is 12 residues. The CDR3 is CASSELTYEQYF. Here the CDR3 DNA reads TGTGCCAGCAGCGAGCTGACCTACGAGCAGTACTTC.